This note documents a single T cell receptor (beta chain) sequence. The antigen this receptor binds is unknown. Base qualities are not recorded, but no much larger clone differs from it by a single base. CDR1 and CDR2 are read off the germline V gene (reference sequence) as LGHDT and YNNKEL. Trimming costs V 9 bases and J 7 bases, and their ends lie 18 bases apart. CDR3 length: 13 amino acids, cysteine to phenylalanine. Only the CDR3 region is kept as DNA, spanning 39 bases read in frame from base 1. This sample was taken from a study of T-cell reconstitution after alpha-beta-depleted transplantation in children (dated by TCRdb to 2016 to 2017). For context, the study as a whole: T-cell immune reconstitution after TCRalphabeta/CD19-depleted allogeneic hematopoietic cell transplantation in children was quantitatively tracked in the study by means of TCR repertoire profiling.

The method behind the library was PCR. The reads were generated on an Illumina HiSeq 2500. Molecular barcoding was employed in the preparation of TCR libraries, with unique molecular identifiers being used to normalize TCRbeta repertoire quantification. The public sequencing data were trimmed at Q25 with fastp and processed into clonotypes with MiXCR by TCRdb, which kept only in-frame beta chains. Rows merge per CDR3 protein into single entries with the most common DNA and genes. Counted in this sample were roughly 350,000 distinct CDR3 sequences; 10% of them appeared once. Around 2.3% of the sample is in the top ten clones.

The material sequenced was PBMCs from the stem cell graft donor, taken from the stem cell graft. Recombination connected TRBV3-1 to TRBJ1-1, and possibly TRBD1, on 5 matching bases. The receptor's source is a human donor who donated a stem cell graft to a child with acute lymphoblastic leukemia. The DNA is as follows: TGTGCCAGTTCGGGACCGAACCTTTTTGAAGCTTTCTTT. This codes for CASSGPNLFEAFF.